This T cell receptor (beta chain) appears in the sequencing data of a study of blood T cell repertoires in COVID-19. Study information: There were acute and convalescent COVID-19 samples, and they came from the United States, Italy and Spain.

The assay was immunoSEQ multiplex PCR, and TCRdb's table has in-frame clones only and misses some. The table has 60,000 to 85,000 clones, roughly nine tenths seen once; the top ten hold 6.5% to 8%. The V gene's germline CDR1 is KGHSH and CDR2 LQKENI. The CDR3 totals 15 residues. V lost 5 bases and J lost 1, with 11 bases in between. The chain employs TRBV18 and TRBJ2-2, with a weak D call TRBD1 (6 bases). Sequenced: peripheral blood. The sequence derives from a man aged 40-49 years with COVID-19, enrolled during active disease. CDR3 nucleotide sequence: TGTGCCAGCTCAAATCTGACAGGGAACACCGGGGAGCTGTTTTTT. Translating it yields CASSNLTGNTGELFF.